The rows below give T cell receptor beta chains drawn from one sample of a study of T cells after yellow fever vaccination. TCRdb reanalysed the 5' RACE reads using MiXCR and keeps one entry per CDR3 protein. The sample contains about 74,000 distinct CDR3 sequences, more than 5.5% of which appear only once. This sample comprised CD8+ T cells sorted from PBMCs, obtained about 5 days after the first yellow fever vaccination. Every receptor here comes from a man between 18 and 29 years old who received the YFV17D yellow fever vaccine. CDR3s include the opening cysteine and the closing phenylalanine or tryptophan. Fields, in order: V gene, J gene, CDR3 protein.

V gene: TRBV12-3/TRBV12-4; J gene: TRBJ2-5; CDR3 protein: CASSPGLGWETQYF
V gene: TRBV12-3/TRBV12-4; J gene: TRBJ2-5; CDR3 protein: CASKRTGEGQETQYF
V gene: TRBV4-1; J gene: TRBJ2-3; CDR3 protein: CASSQPWHAPDSSTDTQYF
V gene: TRBV19; J gene: TRBJ1-1; CDR3 protein: CASSIAGTGDTEAFF
V gene: TRBV24-1; J gene: TRBJ2-5; CDR3 protein: CATSDFRQSQETQYF
V gene: TRBV10-3; J gene: TRBJ1-1; CDR3 protein: CAIRGEGAGTEAFF
V gene: TRBV4-3; J gene: TRBJ1-2; CDR3 protein: CASSLRTNYGYTF
V gene: TRBV19; J gene: TRBJ2-1; CDR3 protein: CASSIDFGNEQFF
V gene: TRBV24-1; J gene: TRBJ2-1; CDR3 protein: CATSDRRSYNEQFF
V gene: TRBV6-2/TRBV6-3; J gene: TRBJ2-2; CDR3 protein: CASSGRDYPFTGELFF
V gene: TRBV25-1; J gene: TRBJ2-5; CDR3 protein: CASRGGTVNQETQYF
V gene: TRBV7-9; J gene: TRBJ1-1; CDR3 protein: CASSLGAGNMNTEAFF
V gene: TRBV4-3; J gene: TRBJ2-5; CDR3 protein: CASSQGGLAGGPPETQYF
V gene: TRBV10-3; J gene: TRBJ1-1; CDR3 protein: CATASLWDPTGRPTEAFF
V gene: TRBV4-3; J gene: TRBJ2-3; CDR3 protein: CASSQVHGTDTQYF
V gene: TRBV5-1; J gene: TRBJ2-6; CDR3 protein: CASTAQLSGANVLTF
V gene: TRBV7-2; J gene: TRBJ1-4; CDR3 protein: CASSLRGQGGEKLFF
V gene: TRBV7-9; J gene: TRBJ2-5; CDR3 protein: CASSLGWRYQETQYF
V gene: TRBV21-1; J gene: TRBJ2-1; CDR3 protein: CASSLHALSNEQFF
V gene: TRBV9; J gene: TRBJ1-1; CDR3 protein: CASRMLRTANTEAFF
V gene: TRBV9; J gene: TRBJ1-4; CDR3 protein: CASSVGGATIEKLFF
V gene: TRBV7-6; J gene: TRBJ1-6; CDR3 protein: CASSHHRANYNSPLHF
V gene: TRBV9; J gene: TRBJ2-3; CDR3 protein: CASSVASGGFGDTQYF
V gene: TRBV7-7; J gene: TRBJ2-2; CDR3 protein: CASSLAGVHTGELFF
V gene: TRBV7-8; J gene: TRBJ2-5; CDR3 protein: CASSLAIQGQRETQYF
V gene: TRBV24-1; J gene: TRBJ1-5; CDR3 protein: CATSVLGRGPNQPQHF
V gene: TRBV20-1; J gene: TRBJ2-7; CDR3 protein: CSARPPAGHTYEQYF